This is a list of T cell receptor beta chains from one sample in a study of blood T cell repertoires in COVID-19. Libraries were prepared by immunoSEQ multiplex PCR; TCRdb keeps only in-frame clonotypes and omits some of them. The table records fewer than 60,000 clones, over 80% of them present only once. What was sequenced was peripheral blood. The receptors stem from a man between 65 and 79 years old with active COVID-19. The CDR3 runs from the conserved cysteine through the conserved F or W. The D gene is left open where the match is weak. Size is omitted from some rows. Given values are once, few, many or a class for expanded clones.

D	V	size	J	DNA	CDR3
.	TRBV11-2	once	TRBJ2-2	TGTGCCAGCAGCTTAGTCCCAGGGAAGAACACCGGGGAGCTGTTTTTT	CASSLVPGKNTGELFF
TRBD1	TRBV6-5	.	TRBJ1-1	TGTGCCAGCAGTACCGGGACAGGGGCTGAAGCTTTCTTT	CASSTGTGAEAFF
TRBD2	TRBV25-1	.	TRBJ2-1	TGTGCCAGCGCCGCGCGGGGGTTCCCCTACAATGAGCAGTTCTTC	CASAARGFPYNEQFF
TRBD1	TRBV7-9	.	TRBJ1-3	TGTGCCAGCAGCTTAGCGGGACAGTGGAGAAACACCATATATTTT	CASSLAGQWRNTIYF
.	TRBV7-2	.	TRBJ2-1	TGTGCCAGCAGCTTAGGGGGAGTGGATGAGCAGTTCTTC	CASSLGGVDEQFF
.	TRBV3-1/TRBV3-2	.	TRBJ2-3	TGTGCCAGCAGCCTCCTGGGCGGGCATAACACAGATACGCAGTATTTT	CASSLLGGHNTDTQYF
.	TRBV5-1	.	TRBJ1-4	TGCGCCAGCGGCCTGGGGGGCGGTAATGAAAAACTGTTTTTT	CASGLGGGNEKLFF
.	TRBV9	.	TRBJ1-2	TGTGCCAGCAGCCTCGGAGTAGGGAGTAGCTATGGCTACACCTTC	CASSLGVGSSYGYTF
.	TRBV5-1	.	TRBJ2-2	TGCGCCAGCAGCCAAAATACCGGGGAGCTGTTTTTT	CASSQNTGELFF
TRBD1	TRBV7-8	.	TRBJ1-5	TGTGCCAGCAGCTTTATAGACAGGGGCCTATCGGCCCAGCATTTT	CASSFIDRGLSAQHF
TRBD1	TRBV15	.	TRBJ2-1	TGTGCCACCAGCAGGTTCTCGGGACAGGGTTACAATGAGCAGTTCTTC	CATSRFSGQGYNEQFF
TRBD2	TRBV30	.	TRBJ2-7	TGTGCCTTCTCGGGACTAGCGGGGTTTGAGCAGTACTTC	CAFSGLAGFEQYF
TRBD1	TRBV7-2	.	TRBJ1-1	TGTGCCAGCAGCTTAAGTCCCACCCTCAGGGGGACTGAAGCTTTCTTT	CASSLSPTLRGTEAFF
TRBD2	TRBV30	.	TRBJ2-1	TGTGCCAGGGGAGGGGCACCATTCTCCTACAATGAGCAGTTCTTC	CARGGAPFSYNEQFF
.	TRBV18	.	TRBJ1-6	TGTGCCAGCTCACGAGGGGGTCGGTATAATTCACCCCTCCACTTT	CASSRGGRYNSPLHF
TRBD1	TRBV7-9	.	TRBJ1-6	TGTGCCAGCAGCGGGACAGGGAAAAATAATTCACCCCTCCACTTT	CASSGTGKNNSPLHF
TRBD1	TRBV19	.	TRBJ1-5	TGTGCCAGTAGTAGGGACAGTAATGGCAATCAGCCCCAGCATTTT	CASSRDSNGNQPQHF
.	TRBV28	.	TRBJ1-5	TGTGCCAGCAGTCCCCTTGAGGGGGATGAAAATCAGCCCCAGCATTTT	CASSPLEGDENQPQHF
TRBD1	TRBV2	.	TRBJ2-4	TGTGCCAGCAGTTGGACAGGGGCCAAAAACATTCAGTACTTC	CASSWTGAKNIQYF
TRBD1	TRBV6-5	.	TRBJ2-7	TGTGCCAGCAAACGACAGGGAAAAGAGCAGTACTTC	CASKRQGKEQYF
.	TRBV7-9	.	TRBJ1-3	TGTGCCAGCAGCTTAGGAGCGGACTCGACTTATTCTGGAAACACCATATATTTT	CASSLGADSTYSGNTIYF
.	TRBV19	.	TRBJ1-2	TGTGCCAGTGGTGACAGTGTTAATGGCTACACCTTC	CASGDSVNGYTF
TRBD2	TRBV5-1	.	TRBJ2-1	TGCGCCAGCAGCCTTAGCGGGGGGCCCGATGAGCAGTTCTTC	CASSLSGGPDEQFF
TRBD1	TRBV10-3	.	TRBJ1-6	TGTGCCATCAGAGAACAGGGGTCGGATTCACCCCTCCACTTT	CAIREQGSDSPLHF
.	TRBV5-1	.	TRBJ1-6	TGCGCCAGCAGCTTGGCCGCGGGGGCGCCGGGACCCCTCCACTTT	CASSLAAGAPGPLHF
.	TRBV4-3	.	TRBJ1-2	TGCGCCAGCAGCCAAGATTGGACAGATCGTCTTTATGGCTACACCTTC	CASSQDWTDRLYGYTF
TRBD1	TRBV20-1	.	TRBJ1-2	TGCAGGACCGGGACAGACTATGGCTACACCTTC	CRTGTDYGYTF
TRBD2	TRBV18	.	TRBJ2-7	TGTGCCAGCTCACCAATTCCTAGCGGGGGGGGGAGCTCCTACGAGCAGTACTTC	CASSPIPSGGGSSYEQYF
.	TRBV25-1	.	TRBJ2-5	TGTGCCAGCAGTGAAGTCAGGGGACGAGAGACCCAGTACTTC	CASSEVRGRETQYF
TRBD1	TRBV6-5	few	TRBJ1-5	TGTGCCAGCAGGCTGACAGGGCCCAATCAGCCCCAGCATTTT	CASRLTGPNQPQHF
.	TRBV7-2	.	TRBJ2-5	TGTGCCAGCAGCCAGGGTGTCTGGGGTGAGACCCAGTACTTC	CASSQGVWGETQYF
.	TRBV7-6	.	TRBJ2-7	TGTGCCAGCAGCCAAATCCCCGGGACAACCTACGAGCAGTACTTC	CASSQIPGTTYEQYF
TRBD2	TRBV2	.	TRBJ2-5	TGTGCCAGCAGTGACGGGCGGGGGGGAGGTGAGACCCAGTACTTC	CASSDGRGGGETQYF
.	TRBV28	.	TRBJ2-5	TGTGCCAGCAGTACCCTACTTCACAGGGATGTGGGGGCCCAGTACTTC	CASSTLLHRDVGAQYF
.	TRBV5-6	.	TRBJ1-5	TGTGCCAGCACCTCCGGCGACTTTCGCCAGCCCCAGCATTTT	CASTSGDFRQPQHF
.	TRBV3-1/TRBV3-2	.	TRBJ2-3	TGTGCCAGCAGCCAAGACACAGTACTAGCTCCAGATACGCAGTATTTT	CASSQDTVLAPDTQYF
TRBD1	TRBV7-8	.	TRBJ1-1	TGTGCCAGCAGCTTAGGGGGGACAGGAGACCTGAACACTGAAGCTTTCTTT	CASSLGGTGDLNTEAFF
.	TRBV3-1/TRBV3-2	.	TRBJ1-5	TGTGCCAGCAGCCAAGTACCATTGGCGGGATGGGGTCAGCCCCAGCATTTT	CASSQVPLAGWGQPQHF
TRBD1	TRBV5-6	.	TRBJ1-1	TGTGCCAGCAGCCAGGGACAGTCTCACCTGAACACTGAAGCTTTCTTT	CASSQGQSHLNTEAFF
.	TRBV9	.	TRBJ1-3	TGTGCCAGCAGCGTGATGCAGGGTTCTGGAAACACCATATATTTT	CASSVMQGSGNTIYF
TRBD1	TRBV7-2	.	TRBJ1-2	TGTGCCAGCAGCCCGACAGGGGGTGGGTATGGCTACACCTTC	CASSPTGGGYGYTF
.	TRBV2	few	TRBJ1-2	TGTGCCAGCAAGGTTGGGACAACTATGGACTACACCTTC	CASKVGTTMDYTF
TRBD1	TRBV18	.	TRBJ1-2	TGTGCCAGCTCACCCGGGACAGGGAAGGATGGCTACACCTTC	CASSPGTGKDGYTF
TRBD1	TRBV6-5	.	TRBJ1-1	TGTGCCAGCTGGGACAGGCGTGCGAACACTGAAGCTTTCTTT	CASWDRRANTEAFF
.	TRBV3-1/TRBV3-2	.	TRBJ2-7	TGTGCCAGCAGCCAAGATCGGGGTCGCTCCTACGAGCAGTACTTC	CASSQDRGRSYEQYF
TRBD1	TRBV30	few	TRBJ1-5	TGTGCCTGGACCCGACAGGGTATTACTCAGCCCCAGCATTTT	CAWTRQGITQPQHF